This T cell receptor (beta chain) was found in a study of T cells in Graves' hyperthyroidism and ophthalmopathy. Diagnosis rested on symptoms, serum thyroxine and TRAb, thyroid ultrasound, and orbital computed tomography. PBMCs were collected from an approximately 10 ml volume of fresh peripheral blood. After removal of 0 bases from V and 9 bases from J, the junction contained 12 bases not matched to a gene. Germline V gives CDR1 ENHRY, CDR2 SYGVKD. CDR3 length: 17 residues. TCR beta CDR3 regions were amplified from RNA transcripts. The primer set for the first-round RT-PCR of the TCR CDR3 was HTBI. A single record per CDR3 protein comes from TCRdb applying MiXCR to the multiplex PCR reads. This sample has roughly 420,000 distinct CDR3 sequences, with 15% to 19% found just once. Study observations and caveats: Through a model of 13 V-J features, ophthalmopathy was separated from stable hyperthyroidism.

A note on this clonotype: What it binds is unknown.

The sequence derives from a woman between 18 and 29 years old with Graves' hyperthyroidism. Sequencing input: blood. This chain joins TRBV10-3 and TRBJ2-1, with 9 bases that match TRBD2. The CDR3 protein is CAISESTRAGGQVEQFF. The CDR3 coding sequence is TGTGCCATCAGTGAGTCGACTCGGGCGGGGGGGCAGGTTGAGCAGTTCTTC.